This T cell receptor beta chain is from a study of a mutant IDH1 vaccine in newly diagnosed glioma. Here immunoSEQ multiplex PCR was the method, and the copy in TCRdb shows in-frame clones only, minus some. The repertoire has under 40,000 clones, 65% to 85% of them found once; the top ten carry 25% to 35%. V was pared by 2 bases and J by 1 base, with 8 bases between. CDR3 size: 14 residues. The germline V gene has CDR1 KGHSH and CDR2 LQKENI. Comment on this clone: What it recognizes is unknown.

Time point reported: week 47, end of study. Every single dose of the vaccine, 300 ug of mutant IDH1 20-mer peptide, came with topical imiquimod. Sequenced material: PBMCs, taken from a glioma patient whose treatment included an IDH1 peptide vaccine. This clonotype originated in a man in his thirties or forties with glioma. This chain links TRBV18 with TRBJ2-5; D gene ambiguous. CDR3 loop: CASSPGQPQETQYF. The CDR3 coding sequence is TGTGCCAGCTCACCAGGGCAGCCCCAAGAGACCCAGTACTTC.